This entry lists 3 T cell receptor beta chains sequenced from one sample in a study of T cells after yellow fever vaccination. TCRdb passed the 5' RACE reads through MiXCR, listing each CDR3 protein once. The data show about 550,000 distinct CDR3 sequences, about a fifth seen once. Sequenced here: PBMCs, sampled 15 days after the yellow fever booster vaccination. Receptors were obtained from a man younger than 45 who received the YFV17D yellow fever vaccine.

This clonotype showed up many times. This sequence joins TRBV29-1 and TRBJ2-3; TRBD2 aligns across 8 bases. The CDR3 runs 16 residues. Germline V gene sequence: CDR1 SQVTM, CDR2 ANQGSEA. Unmatched junction bases numbered 16, after V lost 5 bases and J lost 6 bases. This CDR3 reads CSVPGLAGPFGDTQYF. For the CDR3, the DNA is TGCAGCGTTCCGGGGCTAGCGGGTCCCTTCGGCGATACGCAGTATTTT.

This chain links TRBV7-2 with TRBJ2-3; no clear D. CDR3 length equals 15 residues. From germline, CDR1 is SGHTA and CDR2 FQGNSA. V was pared by 5 bases and J by 6 bases, with 18 bases between. The CDR3 bases are TGTGCCAGCAGCCCGCAAGCGTTAGTGGGGGATACGCAGTATTTT. Protein product: CASSPQALVGDTQYF.

This chain joins TRBV5-1 and TRBJ1-2; 7 bases are a match to TRBD1. CDR3 length equals 15 residues. Germline CDR1 is SGHRS and CDR2 is YFSETQ. With V trimmed by 0 bases and J by 4 bases, 6 bases remained unmatched. CDR3 coding DNA: TGCGCCAGCAGCTTGGGGACAGGAGATTCCTATGGCTACACCTTC. It codes for CASSLGTGDSYGYTF. The variable domain in full, with the rest retrieved from reference TRBV5-1 and TRBJ1-2, is KAGVTQTPRYLIKTRGQQVTLSCSPISGHRSVSWYQQTPGQGLQFLFEYFSETQRNKGNFPGRFSGRQFSNSRSEMNVSTLELGDSALYLCASSLGTGDSYGYTFGSGTRLTVV.